These 21 T cell receptor beta chains share one sample of origin, sequenced in a study of PD-1 blockade in classical Hodgkin lymphoma (TCRdb year 2020). Interpreted using the paper, the time point label stands for: cycle 1 day 1 (C1D1), immediately before nivolumab initiation. Every trial patient had relapsed following autologous stem cell transplantation, and prior brentuximab vedotin exposure was what differed among cohorts A, B and C. Using a Miltenyi CD4+ T cell isolation kit, CD4+ T cells were purified from thawed PBMCs through magnetic negative selection. Libraries were built with the immunoSEQ multiplex PCR assay. TCRdb re-hosts the immuneACCESS table, in-frame sequences only. Its copies lack some clones; in the studies checked, an unresolved V gene accounts for under half of them, and the cause for the rest is not known. This sample holds roughly 25,000 clones; 80% to 85% were observed only once. In total, the top ten clones hold about 1.8% of the sample.

This specimen was CD4+ T cells from blood, taken at baseline. The receptors come from a human donor with classical Hodgkin lymphoma.

The rearrangement joins TRBV7-2 to TRBJ2-7, with 10 bases lining up with TRBD1. Germline CDR1 and CDR2: SGHTA and FQGNSA. This CDR3 has 14 amino acids. V dropped 5 bases and J dropped 3; count of bases not matched to a gene: 4. The CDR3 protein is CASSPRTGGYEQYF. CDR3 DNA sequence: TGTGCCAGCAGCCCGCGGACAGGGGGCTACGAGCAGTACTTC.

V gene TRBV7-2 combines with J gene TRBJ2-7, with a tentative D call TRBD1 (5 bases). V gave up 3 bases and J gave up 9 bases, with 12 bases separating them. This CDR3 has 12 amino acids. Germline V gives CDR1 SGHTA, CDR2 FQGNSA. This chain's CDR3 is CASSFSDSRQYF. The DNA for the CDR3 is TGTGCCAGCAGCTTCTCTGACAGCCGGCAGTACTTC.

The chain uses TRBV19 and TRBJ1-1; D may be TRBD1 (5 bases). The CDR3 totals 12 residues. Germline CDR1 reads LNHDA; CDR2 reads SQIVND (reference sequence). Between the trimmed V and J ends, which lost 7 bases and 11 bases, there was a span of 17 bases. CDR3 in amino acids: CASTGGGQRAFF. The CDR3 DNA sequence: TGTGCCAGTACCGGGGGGGGTCAAAGGGCTTTCTTT.

This chain's CDR3 is CASSWGDYSGNTIYF. In DNA, the CDR3 is TGTGCCAGCAGTTGGGGGGACTACTCTGGAAACACCATATATTTT. The chain recombines TRBV27 with TRBJ1-3, with D perhaps matching TRBD1 (5 bases). V was pared by 4 bases and J by 0 bases, with 10 bases between. The germline gives CDR1 MNHEY, CDR2 SMNVEV (reference sequence). The CDR3 loop spans 15 amino acids.

The chain combines TRBV5-6 with TRBJ2-5; maybe TRBD2 (5 bases). Trimming removed 0 bases at V and 5 bases at J, with 14 bases between. The CDR3 totals 15 residues. Germline assignment: CDR1 SGHDT and CDR2 YYEEEE. The chain's CDR3 is CASSLVVGRGETQYF. CDR3 DNA sequence: TGTGCCAGCAGCTTGGTTGTAGGTAGAGGGGAGACCCAGTACTTC.

The rearrangement uses TRBV6-1 and TRBJ1-3; possibly TRBD1 for D (5 bases). CDR1 is MNHNS, CDR2 SASEGT, per germline. This CDR3 is 13 amino acids long. V dropped 9 bases and J dropped 6 bases, with 15 bases sitting between them. CDR3 amino acids: CASRGSGLNTIYF. CDR3 coding DNA: TGTGCCAGTCGGGGGTCAGGGCTAAACACCATATATTTT.

The chain recombines TRBV10-1 with TRBJ2-1; possibly TRBD2 for D (5 bases). Trimming removed 7 bases from V and 6 bases from J, with 19 bases in between. Germline CDR1 and CDR2: WNHNN and SYGVQD (reference sequence). This CDR3 region has 15 residues. CDR3 protein: CASIPLEGRGNEQFF. CDR3 DNA: TGCGCCAGCATTCCCCTCGAGGGCCGCGGCAATGAGCAGTTCTTC.

This chain joins TRBV2 and TRBJ2-1; D gene unclear. The ends were cut back, 8 bases at V and 0 bases at J, with 8 bases in the middle. CDR1 SNHLY and CDR2 FYNNEI come from the germline V gene. The CDR3 length is 13 residues. The chain's CDR3 is CASLRASYNEQFF. CDR3 coding DNA: TGTGCCAGCTTAAGGGCCTCCTACAATGAGCAGTTCTTC.

This clone was seen once. The V and J genes are TRBV5-1 and TRBJ1-6; unclear D gene. This CDR3 region has 15 residues. Deletions cut 0 bases from V and 5 bases from J, with 9 bases between. Germline assignment: CDR1 SGHRS and CDR2 YFSETQ. CDR3 sequence: CASSLERDDNSPLHF. CDR3 coding DNA: TGCGCCAGCAGCTTGGAGAGAGATGATAATTCACCCCTCCACTTT.

J is TRBJ1-1 and V is TRBV5-8, with TRBD1 as a possible D gene (5 bases). Germline lookup yields CDR1 SGHTS and CDR2 YDEGEE. This CDR3 is built from 14 residues. The V end lost 5 bases, the J end lost 3 bases, and 14 bases lay between the germline ends. The CDR3 bases are TGTGCCAGCAGACCAACCCAGGGTTACACTGAAGCTTTCTTT. Translation: CASRPTQGYTEAFF.

The chain couples TRBV7-3 to TRBJ1-1; D unresolved. Trimming removed 6 bases from V and 1 base from J, with 12 bases in between. CDR3 length equals 14 residues. The germline gives CDR1 SGHTA, CDR2 FQGTGA. CDR3 protein: CASRGSGENTEAFF. As DNA, the CDR3 is TGTGCCAGCAGAGGTAGCGGGGAGAACACTGAAGCTTTCTTT.

The chain joins TRBV6-6 to TRBJ1-1, with TRBD1 as a possible D gene (6 bases). This CDR3 spans 14 amino acids. Germline lookup yields CDR1 MNHNY and CDR2 SVGAGI (reference sequence). V lost 9 bases to trimming and J lost 3 bases, with 17 bases between them. CDR3 coding DNA: TGTGCCAGTTCAGGGGATCAGAGAGACACTGAAGCTTTCTTT. Translated, it gives CASSGDQRDTEAFF.

The chain joins TRBV4-3 to TRBJ1-2, with a weak D call TRBD1 (6 bases). V lost 5 bases and J lost 7, with 20 bases in between. The CDR3 totals 15 residues. In germline, CDR1 is LGHNA, CDR2 YSLEER. The CDR3 is CASSEGGGVETGYTF. The CDR3 coding sequence is TGCGCCAGCAGCGAAGGGGGGGGAGTTGAGACTGGCTACACCTTC.

The sample holds one count of this clone. This chain connects TRBV6-1 to TRBJ1-2, with D possibly TRBD1 on 5 matching bases. V was trimmed by 6 bases and J by 5 bases, leaving 10 bases between them. In germline, CDR1 is MNHNS, CDR2 SASEGT. This CDR3 is 12 amino acids long. CDR3 in amino acids: CASRAGGYGYTF. The DNA of the CDR3 is TGTGCCAGCAGAGCCGGGGGATATGGCTACACCTTC.

The chain recombines TRBV28 with TRBJ1-4, with D tentatively TRBD1 (5 bases). Trimming shortened V by 4 bases and J by 2 bases, and 14 bases separated the two germline ends. The CDR3 consists of 16 residues. Germline CDR1 MDHEN, CDR2 SYDVKM. The CDR3 region is CASSSTRGATNEKLFF. DNA for the CDR3: TGTGCCAGCAGTTCAACCCGTGGGGCGACTAATGAAAAACTGTTTTTT.

The J gene is TRBJ1-4, the V gene TRBV7-9; D is undetermined. Between the trimmed V and J ends, which lost 5 bases and 4 bases, there was a span of 11 bases. This CDR3 has 14 residues. CDR1 is SEHNR, CDR2 FQNEAQ, per germline (reference sequence). CDR3 DNA: TGTGCCAGCAGCCCAAGAGCCATTAATGAAAAACTGTTTTTT. It yields the protein CASSPRAINEKLFF.

V gene TRBV7-9 combines with J gene TRBJ1-5; D is undetermined. The germline V gene has CDR1 SEHNR and CDR2 FQNEAQ (reference sequence). The V end was cut by 1 base, the J end by 6 bases, with 13 bases between. This CDR3 contains 15 residues. CDR3 sequence reads: CASSLGEVESQPQHF. DNA of the CDR3: TGTGCCAGCAGCTTAGGGGAGGTGGAGAGTCAGCCCCAGCATTTT.

The chain recombines TRBV5-1 with TRBJ1-3; 7 nucleotides match TRBD1. Germline CDR1 is SGHRS and CDR2 is YFSETQ. This CDR3 is 14 amino acids long. V shed 3 bases, J shed 2 bases, and the junction held 2 bases outside the gene matches. The CDR3 here is CASSWDSPGNTIYF. The CDR3, as DNA: TGCGCCAGCAGCTGGGACAGTCCTGGAAACACCATATATTTT.

This chain joins TRBV7-8 and TRBJ1-2; a weak D match, TRBD1 (6 bases). This CDR3 region has 14 residues. V lost 6 bases and J 6 bases, leaving 17 bases between the germline ends. Per the germline V gene, CDR1 is SGHVS and CDR2 is FQNEAQ. CDR3 amino acids: CASSYRGGGNGYTF. CDR3 sequence (DNA): TGTGCCAGCAGTTATCGGGGAGGGGGGAATGGCTACACCTTC.

The gene calls are TRBV11-3 and TRBJ1-3; 8 positions match TRBD1. Germline V gene lookup returns CDR1 SGHNT and CDR2 YENEEA. V lost 2 bases and J lost 3; bases outside the gene matches: 3. The CDR3 has 15 amino acids. CDR3: CASSLQGAFGNTIYF. For the CDR3, the DNA is TGTGCCAGCAGCTTACAGGGGGCGTTTGGAAACACCATATATTTT.

The chain joins TRBV7-2 to TRBJ2-4; maybe TRBD2 (6 bases). The germline gives CDR1 SGHTA, CDR2 FQGNSA. The CDR3 has 15 amino acids. V was cut by 3 bases and J by 0 bases, with 9 bases left in between. The CDR3 region is CASSLGLRAKNIQYF. CDR3 sequence (DNA): TGTGCCAGCAGCTTGGGACTGCGAGCCAAAAACATTCAGTACTTC.